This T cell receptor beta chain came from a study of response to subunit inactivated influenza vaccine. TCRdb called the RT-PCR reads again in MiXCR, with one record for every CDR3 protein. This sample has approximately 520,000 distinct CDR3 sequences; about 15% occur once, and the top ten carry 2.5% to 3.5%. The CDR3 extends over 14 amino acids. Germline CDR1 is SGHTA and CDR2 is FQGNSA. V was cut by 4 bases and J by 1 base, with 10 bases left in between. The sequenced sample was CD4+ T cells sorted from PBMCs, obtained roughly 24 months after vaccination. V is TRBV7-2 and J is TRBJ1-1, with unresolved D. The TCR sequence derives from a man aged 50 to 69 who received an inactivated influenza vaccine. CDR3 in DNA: TGTGCCAGCAGCTCAGGAAGCACGAACACTGAAGCTTTCTTT. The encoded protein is CASSSGSTNTEAFF.